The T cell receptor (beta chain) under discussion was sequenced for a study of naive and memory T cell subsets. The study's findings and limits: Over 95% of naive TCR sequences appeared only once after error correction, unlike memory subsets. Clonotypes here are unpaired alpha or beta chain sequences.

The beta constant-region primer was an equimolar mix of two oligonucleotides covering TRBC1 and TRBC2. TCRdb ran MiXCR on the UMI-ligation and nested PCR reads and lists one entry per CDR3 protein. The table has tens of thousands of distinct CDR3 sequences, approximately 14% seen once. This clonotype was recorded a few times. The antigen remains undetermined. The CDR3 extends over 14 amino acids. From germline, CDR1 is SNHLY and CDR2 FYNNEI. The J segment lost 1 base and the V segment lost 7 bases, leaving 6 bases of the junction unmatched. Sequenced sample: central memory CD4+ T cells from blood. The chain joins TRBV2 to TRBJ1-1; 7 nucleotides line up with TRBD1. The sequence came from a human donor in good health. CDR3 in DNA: TGTGCCAGCACCCCGGACAGGAAGAACACTGAAGCTTTCTTT. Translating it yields CASTPDRKNTEAFF.